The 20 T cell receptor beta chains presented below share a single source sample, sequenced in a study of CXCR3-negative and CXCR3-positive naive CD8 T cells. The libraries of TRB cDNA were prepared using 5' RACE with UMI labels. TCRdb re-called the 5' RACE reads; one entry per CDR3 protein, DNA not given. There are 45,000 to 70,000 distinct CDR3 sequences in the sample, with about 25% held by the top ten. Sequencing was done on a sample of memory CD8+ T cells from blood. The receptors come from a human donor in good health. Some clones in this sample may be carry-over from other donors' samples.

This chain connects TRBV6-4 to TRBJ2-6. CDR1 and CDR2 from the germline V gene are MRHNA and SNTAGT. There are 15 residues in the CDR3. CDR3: CASTQVETGANVLTF.

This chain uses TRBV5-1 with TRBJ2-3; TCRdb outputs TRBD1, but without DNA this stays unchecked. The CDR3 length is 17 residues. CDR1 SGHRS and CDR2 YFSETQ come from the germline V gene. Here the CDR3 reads CASSGGTGGASTDTQYF.

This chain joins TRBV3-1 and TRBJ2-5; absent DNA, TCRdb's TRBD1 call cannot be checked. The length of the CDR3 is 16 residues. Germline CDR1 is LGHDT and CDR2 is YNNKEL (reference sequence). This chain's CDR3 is CASSQGENSGQETQYF.

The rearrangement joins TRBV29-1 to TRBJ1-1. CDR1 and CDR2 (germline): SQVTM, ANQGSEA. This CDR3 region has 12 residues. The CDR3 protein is CSVDSYDTEAFF.

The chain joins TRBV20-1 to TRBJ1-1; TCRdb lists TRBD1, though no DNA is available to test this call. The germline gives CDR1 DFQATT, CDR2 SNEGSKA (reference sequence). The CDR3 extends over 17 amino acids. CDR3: CSAGTRRDRDWITEAFF.

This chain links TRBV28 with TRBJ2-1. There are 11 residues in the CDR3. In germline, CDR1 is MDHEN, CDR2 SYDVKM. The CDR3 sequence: CASSFSVEQFF.

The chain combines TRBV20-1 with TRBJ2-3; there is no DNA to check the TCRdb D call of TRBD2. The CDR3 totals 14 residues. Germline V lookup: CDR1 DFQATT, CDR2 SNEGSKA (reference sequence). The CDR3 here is CSAAGLAGADTQYF.

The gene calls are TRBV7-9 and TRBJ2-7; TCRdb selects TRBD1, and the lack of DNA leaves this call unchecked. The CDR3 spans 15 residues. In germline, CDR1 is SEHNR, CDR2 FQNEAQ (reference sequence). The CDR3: CASSPRTGAFHEQYF.

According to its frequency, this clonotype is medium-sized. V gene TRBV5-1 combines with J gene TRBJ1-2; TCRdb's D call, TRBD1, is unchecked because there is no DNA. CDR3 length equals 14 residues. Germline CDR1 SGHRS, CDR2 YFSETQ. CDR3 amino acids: CASSYQGGADGYTF.

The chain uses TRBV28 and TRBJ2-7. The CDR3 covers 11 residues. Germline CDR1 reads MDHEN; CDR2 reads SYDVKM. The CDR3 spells CASSLGSEQYF.

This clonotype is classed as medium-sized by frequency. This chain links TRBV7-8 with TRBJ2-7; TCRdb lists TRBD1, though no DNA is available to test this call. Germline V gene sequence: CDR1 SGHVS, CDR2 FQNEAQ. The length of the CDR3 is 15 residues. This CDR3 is CASSPVDRVLNEQYF.

The CDR3 protein is CASSSRQQPNTGELFF. The chain employs TRBV11-3 and TRBJ2-2; TCRdb names TRBD1, which stays unverified in the absence of DNA. Per the germline V gene, CDR1 is SGHNT and CDR2 is YENEEA. The CDR3 runs 16 residues.

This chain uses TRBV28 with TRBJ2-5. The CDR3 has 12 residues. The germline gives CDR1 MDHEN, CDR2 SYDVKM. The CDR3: CASSFSQILQYF.

The CDR3 protein is CASSLTGAEDTQYF. This chain uses TRBV5-6 with TRBJ2-3; TCRdb names TRBD1, which stays unverified in the absence of DNA. The CDR3 contains 14 residues. The germline V gene has CDR1 SGHDT and CDR2 YYEEEE.

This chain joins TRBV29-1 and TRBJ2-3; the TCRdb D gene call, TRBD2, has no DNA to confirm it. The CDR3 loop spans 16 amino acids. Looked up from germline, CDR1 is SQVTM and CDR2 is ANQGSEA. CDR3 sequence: CSVEGTSGRWTDTQYF.

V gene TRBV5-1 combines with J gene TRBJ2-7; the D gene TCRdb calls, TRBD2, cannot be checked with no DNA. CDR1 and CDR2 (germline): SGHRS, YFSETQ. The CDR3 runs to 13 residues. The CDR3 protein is CASAGLTSYEQYF.

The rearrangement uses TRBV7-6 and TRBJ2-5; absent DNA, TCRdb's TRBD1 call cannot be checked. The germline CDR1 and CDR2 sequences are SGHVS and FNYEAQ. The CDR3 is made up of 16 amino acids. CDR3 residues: CASSLEGRLSQETQYF.

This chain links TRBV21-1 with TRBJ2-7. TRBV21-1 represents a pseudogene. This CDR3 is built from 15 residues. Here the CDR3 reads CASSKELAASYEQYF.

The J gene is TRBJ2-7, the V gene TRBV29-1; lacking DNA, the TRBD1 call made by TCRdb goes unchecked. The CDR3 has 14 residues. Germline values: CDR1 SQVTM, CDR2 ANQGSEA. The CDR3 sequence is CSAQQGLSSYEQYF.

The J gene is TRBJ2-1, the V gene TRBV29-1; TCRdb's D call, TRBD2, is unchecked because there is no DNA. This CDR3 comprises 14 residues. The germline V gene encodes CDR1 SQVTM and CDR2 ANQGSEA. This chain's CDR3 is CSVAGTSGYNEQFF.